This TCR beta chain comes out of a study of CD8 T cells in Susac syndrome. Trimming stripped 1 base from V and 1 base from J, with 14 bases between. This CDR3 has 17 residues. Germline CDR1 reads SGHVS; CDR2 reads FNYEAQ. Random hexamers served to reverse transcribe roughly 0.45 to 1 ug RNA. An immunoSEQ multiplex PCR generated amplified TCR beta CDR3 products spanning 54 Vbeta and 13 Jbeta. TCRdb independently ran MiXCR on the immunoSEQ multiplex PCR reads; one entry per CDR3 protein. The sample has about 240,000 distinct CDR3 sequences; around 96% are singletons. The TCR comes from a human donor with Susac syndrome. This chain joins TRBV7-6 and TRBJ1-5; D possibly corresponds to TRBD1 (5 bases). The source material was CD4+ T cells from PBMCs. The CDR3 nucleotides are TGTGCCAGCAGCTTAGGCCGGGGCGATGGGAGCAATCAGCCCCAGCATTTT. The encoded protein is CASSLGRGDGSNQPQHF.